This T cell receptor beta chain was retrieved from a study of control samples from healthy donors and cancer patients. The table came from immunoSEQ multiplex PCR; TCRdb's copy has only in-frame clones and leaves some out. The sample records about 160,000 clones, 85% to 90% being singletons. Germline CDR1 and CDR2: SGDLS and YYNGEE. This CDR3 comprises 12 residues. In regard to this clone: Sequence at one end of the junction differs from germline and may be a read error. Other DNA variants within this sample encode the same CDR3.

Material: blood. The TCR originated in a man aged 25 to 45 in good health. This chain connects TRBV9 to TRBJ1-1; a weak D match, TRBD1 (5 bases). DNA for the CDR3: TGTGCCAGCAGCGTAGGGGGGACTGAAGCCTTCTTT. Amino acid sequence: CASSVGGTEAFF.